This T cell receptor beta chain was identified in a study of regulatory T cells in long-lasting Graves disease. Specified time point: newly diagnosed GD, antithyroid drugs for less than 3 months. With RNA extracted from PBMCs as input, the TCR library was made. This clonotype was seen repeatedly, ten times or more. The germline gives CDR1 MNHNS, CDR2 SASEGT. The CDR3 runs to 14 residues. Trimming stripped 7 bases from V and 0 bases from J, with 10 bases between. Both iRepertoire HTBI primers and Arm-PCR of CDR3 regions were used to build the TCR beta libraries. TCRdb called the multiplex PCR reads again in MiXCR, with one record for every CDR3 protein. The sample consists of some 350,000 distinct CDR3 sequences, around 16% of them appearing once. This same sample was also taken into another study, of T cells in Graves' hyperthyroidism and ophthalmopathy.

The chain carries TRBV6-1 and TRBJ2-1, with no clear D. The source is a woman younger than 30 with Graves disease. The specimen was peripheral blood mononuclear cells (PBMCs), collected at new diagnosis, from a patient treated with antithyroid drugs. DNA for the CDR3: TGTGCCAGCACCAAATCGAGCTCCTACAATGAGCAGTTCTTC. Encoded protein: CASTKSSSYNEQFF.